The 4 T cell receptor beta chains reported below all come from one sample, sequenced in a study of blood T cell repertoires in COVID-19. Using immunoSEQ multiplex PCR, the repertoire was profiled, and TCRdb retains in-frame clones only, with some absent. Here the sample spans some 320,000 clones, approximately 88% being singletons. The material sequenced was peripheral blood. These receptors were taken from a woman aged 25 to 39 who had recovered from COVID-19.

CDR3 region: CASRYSNQPQHF. In DNA form, the CDR3 reads TGTGCCAGCAGATATAGCAATCAGCCCCAGCATTTT. This chain uses TRBV2 with TRBJ1-5; the D is unclear. CDR3 length equals 12 residues. Germline V gene data show CDR1 as SNHLY and CDR2 as FYNNEI. Trimming pared 6 bases from V and 0 bases from J, leaving 3 bases between.

CDR3 region: CASSQDGRGTLGQQYF. CDR3 DNA sequence: TGCGCCAGCAGCCAAGATGGTCGCGGGACCCTCGGCCAGCAGTACTTC. This chain uses TRBV4-3 with TRBJ2-7, with D maybe TRBD2 (6 bases). V was pared by 0 bases and J by 8 bases, with 20 bases between. This CDR3 comprises 16 residues. Germline CDR1 reads LGHNA; CDR2 reads YSLEER.

The J gene is TRBJ2-3, the V gene TRBV6-6; 8 bases fit TRBD2. Germline V gives CDR1 MNHNY, CDR2 SVGAGI (reference sequence). Trimming removed 6 bases from V and 1 base from J; junction bases left unmatched: 6. The CDR3 extends over 15 amino acids. The CDR3 coding sequence is TGTGCCAGCAGGGATAGCGGGGTTCGCACAGATACGCAGTATTTT. It encodes CASRDSGVRTDTQYF.

The genes are TRBV9 and TRBJ2-7; TRBD2 matches 7 bases. The CDR3 sequence is 16 residues long. Trimming removed 3 bases from V and 4 bases from J; junction bases left unmatched: 13. Germline V gene data show CDR1 as SGDLS and CDR2 as YYNGEE. The CDR3 DNA follows: TGTGCCAGCAGCGAAAGCGGGACGGTCCCCATATACGAGCAGTACTTC. This sequence encodes CASSESGTVPIYEQYF.